This section outlines one T cell receptor (beta chain) sequence together with its context. Antigen unknown. The germline V gene has CDR1 SGHNT and CDR2 YYREEE (reference sequence). The CDR3 extends over 15 amino acids. Trimming removed 0 bases from V and 4 bases from J, with 13 bases in between. This sample is drawn from a study of OX40 agonist ivuxolimab in advanced cancers. The overall study: Patient treatment consisted of intravenous ivuxolimab administration every 2 weeks at 0.01 to 10 mg/kg.

Using immunoSEQ multiplex PCR, the repertoire was profiled, and TCRdb retains in-frame clones only, with some absent. Of over 85,000 clones listed, around 85% are singletons. Excluded were patients having autoimmune disease history or systemic immunosuppression. The study, taken as a whole, reports: Clonal expansion by week 6 occurred in CD4+ and CD8+ blood T cells (at 0.1 to 3.0 mg/kg).

This clonotype originated in an adult with an advanced solid tumor such as melanoma, head and neck, liver or kidney cancer. The material sequenced was CD4+ or CD8+ T cells sorted from blood, taken in a trial of the OX40 agonist ivuxolimab. The V gene is TRBV5-4, the J gene TRBJ1-2; D may be TRBD1 (5 bases). Written as DNA, the CDR3 is TGTGCCAGCAGCTTGGCGACAGACCCGGCCTATGGCTACACCTTC. Protein: CASSLATDPAYGYTF. The full variable domain, with the rest looked up from reference TRBV5-4 and TRBJ1-2, is ETGVTQSPTHLIKTRGQQVTLRCSSQSGHNTVSWYQQALGQGPQFIFQYYREEENGRGNFPPRFSGLQFPNYSSELNVNALELDDSALYLCASSLATDPAYGYTFGSGTRLTVV.